The clone carrying this T cell receptor (beta chain) showed up just a few times. This record comes from a study of blood T cell repertoires in COVID-19. Original handling: The authors estimated nucleated cell counts from reference gene primer amplification. TCRdb's copy holds only in-frame clones and misses some; the assay was immunoSEQ multiplex PCR. D and trimming come from the DNA, and the V and J calls and clone size come from that table. Of over 60,000 clones detected, roughly 84% appear once; the ten largest clones hold roughly 10%. The TCR was taken from a man aged 50 or older with COVID-19, enrolled during active disease. The sequenced sample consisted of peripheral blood.

The CDR3 DNA sequence: TGTGCCAGCAGCCTACAGGGGGCGGGGGTCTACGAGCAGTACTTC. Amino acid sequence: CASSLQGAGVYEQYF. This sequence joins TRBV7-2 and TRBJ2-7, with 9 bases lining up with TRBD1. Germline V gene lookup returns CDR1 SGHTA and CDR2 FQGNSA. The V segment lost 5 bases and the J segment 3 bases; nucleotides outside the gene matches: 8. CDR3 length: 15 residues. The variable domain in full, with the rest retrieved from reference TRBV7-2 and TRBJ2-7, is GAGVSQSPSNKVTEKGKDVELRCDPISGHTALYWYRQSLGQGLEFLIYFQGNSAPDKSGLPSDRFSAERTGGSVSTLTIQRTQQEDSAVYLCASSLQGAGVYEQYFGPGTRLTVT.